Listed here is a single T cell receptor (beta chain). The antigen is unknown. If no ophthalmopathy progression occurred within 18 months, Graves' hyperthyroidism was stable. Reasons for excluding patients were uncontrolled infection, other autoimmune disease, pregnancy or lactation. V was trimmed by 4 bases and J by 0 bases, leaving 18 bases between them. The germline V gene has CDR1 GTSNPN and CDR2 SVGIG (reference sequence). CDR3 length equals 16 residues. The entry originates in a study of T cells in Graves' hyperthyroidism and ophthalmopathy. Study-level findings and limits: A 13 V-J model separated ophthalmopathy from stable hyperthyroidism. Most clonotypes expanded in the thyroid (above 0.001) were also present in blood.

TCR beta CDR3 regions were amplified from RNA. RT-PCR in the first round (using the HTBI primer set) targeted the TCR CDR3. TCRdb processed the multiplex PCR reads anew with MiXCR; each CDR3 protein has one entry. Among roughly 700,000 distinct CDR3 sequences listed, 15% to 20% were seen once. The chain has TRBV30 and TRBJ1-2; maybe TRBD1 (5 bases). The sequence was obtained from a man between 50 and 59 years old with Graves' hyperthyroidism. Material: blood. CDR3 bases: TGTGCCTGGACGAAGGGAAGGGACCAAGCTAACTATGGCTACACCTTC. It encodes CAWTKGRDQANYGYTF.